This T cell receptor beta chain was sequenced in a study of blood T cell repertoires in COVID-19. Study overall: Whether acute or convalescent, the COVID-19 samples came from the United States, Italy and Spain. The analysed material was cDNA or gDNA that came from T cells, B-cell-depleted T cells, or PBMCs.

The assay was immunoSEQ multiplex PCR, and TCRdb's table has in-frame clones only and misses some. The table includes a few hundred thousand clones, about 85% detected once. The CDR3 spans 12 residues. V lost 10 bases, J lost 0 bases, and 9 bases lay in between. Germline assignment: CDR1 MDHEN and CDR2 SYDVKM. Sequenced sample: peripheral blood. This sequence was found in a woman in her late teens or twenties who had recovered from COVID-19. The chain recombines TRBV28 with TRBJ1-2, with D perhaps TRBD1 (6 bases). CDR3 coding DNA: TGTGCCATCGGGACACCTAACTATGGCTACACCTTC. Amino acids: CAIGTPNYGYTF.